The clone carrying this TCR delta chain was counted between two and nine times. What it binds is unknown. The CDR3 runs 20 residues. CDR1 is TSWWSYY, CDR2 QGS, per germline. Sequences come from RNA converted to cDNA by reverse transcription. The CDR3 regions were amplified by multiplex PCR from V-gene primers to a constant-region primer. TCRdb fed the multiplex PCR reads to CATT. The data show 70,000 or so delta-chain clones, 30% to 45% seen once. The sample comes from a study of Vδ1+ human thymocytes. Study findings and constraints: In the thymus, TRG and TRD repertoires looked highly polyclonal with Gaussian CDR3 lengths. Around 20% of thymic delta-chain sequences were Vdelta2, with few Vdelta3, unlike blood Vdelta1+ controls.

Thymocytes were sorted as CD3+ TCRVdelta1+ TCRVdelta2- after alphabeta T cell depletion. The specimen was Vdelta1+ gamma-delta thymocytes from the thymus. Subset here: FACS-sorted CD3+ TCRalphabeta- TCRVdelta1+ TCRVdelta2- thymocytes. This TCR was recovered from a boy under two years old who had congenital heart surgery. The chain combines TRDV1 with TRDJ1; 10 bases are a match to TRDD3. In DNA form, the CDR3 reads TGTGCCTTTTATGCTCCTGACTGGGGGATCTCCCTCTCCTACACCGATAAACTCATCTTT. It is translated as CAFYAPDWGISLSYTDKLIF.